This T cell receptor (beta chain) is drawn from a study of blood T cell repertoires in COVID-19. About the research overall: COVID-19 samples collected from the United States, Italy and Spain covered acute and convalescent phases.

Here immunoSEQ multiplex PCR was the method, and the copy in TCRdb shows in-frame clones only, minus some. The table has about 240,000 clones, 88% seen once. The CDR3 runs 19 residues. Deletions cut 0 bases from V and 1 base from J, with 21 bases between. This clonotype was obtained from a young woman with acute or convalescent COVID-19. The chain uses TRBV23-1 and TRBJ1-1; D is unresolved. TRBV23-1 is marked as an open reading frame, function uncertain. Sample: peripheral blood. This CDR3 reads CASSQSIQPLQTRNTEAFF. CDR3 DNA sequence: TGCGCCAGCAGTCAATCTATACAACCCCTTCAGACACGGAACACTGAAGCTTTCTTT.